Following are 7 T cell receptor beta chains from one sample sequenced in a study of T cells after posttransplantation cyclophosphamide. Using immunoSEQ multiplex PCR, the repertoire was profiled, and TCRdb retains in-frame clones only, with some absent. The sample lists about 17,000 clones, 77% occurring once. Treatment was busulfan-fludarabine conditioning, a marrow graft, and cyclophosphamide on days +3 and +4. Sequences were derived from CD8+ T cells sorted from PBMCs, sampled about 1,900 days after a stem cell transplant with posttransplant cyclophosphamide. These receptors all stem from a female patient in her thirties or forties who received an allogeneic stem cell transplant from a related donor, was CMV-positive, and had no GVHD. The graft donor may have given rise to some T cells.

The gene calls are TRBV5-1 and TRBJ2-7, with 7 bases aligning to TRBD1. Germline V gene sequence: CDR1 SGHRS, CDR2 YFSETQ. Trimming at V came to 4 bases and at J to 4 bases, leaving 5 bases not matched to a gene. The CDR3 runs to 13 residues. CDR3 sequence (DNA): TGCGCCAGCAGCATTACAGGGGATTACGAGCAGTACTTC. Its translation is CASSITGDYEQYF.

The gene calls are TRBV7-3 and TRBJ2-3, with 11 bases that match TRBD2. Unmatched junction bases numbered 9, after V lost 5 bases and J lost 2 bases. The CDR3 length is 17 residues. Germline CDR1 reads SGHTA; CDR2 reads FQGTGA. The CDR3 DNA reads TGTGCCAGCAGCGCCGAGGGACTAGCGGAACCCACAGATACGCAGTATTTT. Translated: CASSAEGLAEPTDTQYF.

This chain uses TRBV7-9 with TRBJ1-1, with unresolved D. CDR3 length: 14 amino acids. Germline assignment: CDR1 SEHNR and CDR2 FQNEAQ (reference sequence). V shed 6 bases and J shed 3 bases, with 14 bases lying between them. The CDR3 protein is CASRTGGLYTEAFF. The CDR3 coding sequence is TGTGCCAGCAGGACCGGAGGGTTGTACACTGAAGCTTTCTTT. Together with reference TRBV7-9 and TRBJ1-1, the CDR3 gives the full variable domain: DTGVSQNPRHKITKRGQNVTFRCDPISEHNRLYWYRQTLGQGPEFLTYFQNEAQLEKSRLLSDRFSAERPKGSFSTLEIQRTEQGDSAMYLCASRTGGLYTEAFFGQGTRLTVV.

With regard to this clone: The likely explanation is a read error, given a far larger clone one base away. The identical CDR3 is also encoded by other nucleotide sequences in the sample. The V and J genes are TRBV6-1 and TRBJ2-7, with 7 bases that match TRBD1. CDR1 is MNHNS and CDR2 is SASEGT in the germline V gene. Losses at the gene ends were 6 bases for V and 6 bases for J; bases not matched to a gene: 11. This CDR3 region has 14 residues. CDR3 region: CASRENGQACEQYF. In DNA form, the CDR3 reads TGTGCCAGCAGGGAAAACGGACAGGCCTGCGAGCAGTACTTC.

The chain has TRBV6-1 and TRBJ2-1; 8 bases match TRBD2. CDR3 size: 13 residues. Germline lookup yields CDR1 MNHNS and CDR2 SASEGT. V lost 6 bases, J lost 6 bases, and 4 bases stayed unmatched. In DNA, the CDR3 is TGTGCCAGCAGGGGACTAGTGAGCAATGAGCAGTTCTTC. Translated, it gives CASRGLVSNEQFF.

The CDR3 protein is CASSQTRSGTGDGYTF. For the CDR3, the DNA is TGCGCCAGCAGCCAAACCCGTTCCGGGACAGGGGATGGCTACACCTTC. The rearrangement uses TRBV4-3 and TRBJ1-2; 10 bases fit TRBD1. This CDR3 is built from 16 residues. Looked up from germline, CDR1 is LGHNA and CDR2 is YSLEER. Losses at the gene ends were 2 bases for V and 6 bases for J; bases not matched to a gene: 9.

CDR3 region: CASSQFPAGTEAFF. The CDR3 DNA is TGTGCCAGCAGTCAATTCCCCGCGGGCACTGAAGCTTTCTTT. The chain couples TRBV27 to TRBJ1-1, with no clear D. This CDR3 has 14 amino acids. Between the trimmed V and J ends, which lost 5 bases and 4 bases, there was a span of 14 bases. Germline V gives CDR1 MNHEY, CDR2 SMNVEV (reference sequence).